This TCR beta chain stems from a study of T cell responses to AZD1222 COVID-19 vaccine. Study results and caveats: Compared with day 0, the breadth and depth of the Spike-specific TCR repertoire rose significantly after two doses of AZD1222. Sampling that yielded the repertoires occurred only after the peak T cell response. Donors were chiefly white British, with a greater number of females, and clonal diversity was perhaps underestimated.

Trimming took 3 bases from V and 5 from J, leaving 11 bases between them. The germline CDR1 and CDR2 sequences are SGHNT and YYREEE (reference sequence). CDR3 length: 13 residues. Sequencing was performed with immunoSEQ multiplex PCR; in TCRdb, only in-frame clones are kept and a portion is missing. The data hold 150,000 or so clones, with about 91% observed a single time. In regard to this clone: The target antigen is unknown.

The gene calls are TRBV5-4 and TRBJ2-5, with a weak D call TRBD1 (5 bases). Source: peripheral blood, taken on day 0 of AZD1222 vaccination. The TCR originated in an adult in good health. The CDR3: CASSWGPLETQYF. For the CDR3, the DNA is TGTGCCAGCAGCTGGGGCCCTTTGGAGACCCAGTACTTC.